This T cell receptor (beta chain) was recorded in a study of T cell responses to AZD1222 COVID-19 vaccine. Assay used: immunoSEQ multiplex PCR; TCRdb lists only in-frame clones, some missing. This table has approximately 90,000 clones, roughly nine tenths appearing once. On this clone: Its antigen is currently unknown.

Study-wide findings and caveats: Unmutated variant regions are reportedly targeted by nearly half of spike-specific TCRs.

The TCR sequence derives from an adult in good health. The sequenced sample was peripheral blood, obtained on day 0 of AZD1222 vaccination.

The CDR3 region is CASSPPEGRGSYEQYF. As DNA, the CDR3 is TGTGCCAGCAGCCCACCCGAGGGGAGGGGATCCTACGAGCAGTACTTC. This chain links TRBV7-9 with TRBJ2-7; 7 bases agree with TRBD2. CDR1 and CDR2 (germline): SEHNR, FQNEAQ (reference sequence). Trimming at V came to 5 bases and at J to 1 base, leaving 11 bases not matched to a gene. The CDR3 runs 16 residues.